Below are 7 T cell receptor beta chains sequenced from a single sample in a study of blood T cell repertoires in COVID-19 (dated by TCRdb to the early 2020s). The method was the immunoSEQ multiplex PCR assay. TCRdb re-hosts the immuneACCESS table, in-frame sequences only. Its copies lack some clones; in the studies checked, an unresolved V gene accounts for under half of them, and the cause for the rest is not known. Here the sample has approximately 150,000 clones; around 80% occur a single time. The top ten clones comprise over 4% of the sample. Sequencing was done on a sample of PBMCs or T cells enriched from blood (not recorded which). The receptors were sampled from a man aged 65 to 79 who had been exposed to COVID-19.

This clone was observed a handful of times. The chain has TRBV7-9 and TRBJ2-7; D gene unclear. V shed 1 base and J shed 1 base, with 8 bases lying between them. The CDR3 is made up of 14 amino acids. The germline V gene has CDR1 SEHNR and CDR2 FQNEAQ (reference sequence). CDR3 sequence reads: CASSLGQTSYEQYF. The DNA of the CDR3 is TGTGCCAGCAGCTTAGGCCAGACTTCCTACGAGCAGTACTTC.

V is TRBV11-2 and J is TRBJ1-3; D not certain. The germline CDR1 and CDR2 sequences are SGHAT and FQNNGV. The CDR3 spans 16 residues. V was clipped by 3 bases and J by 0 bases, with 12 bases between them. The CDR3 region is CASSLASGLSGNTIYF. For the CDR3, the DNA is TGTGCCAGCAGCTTGGCCAGCGGGCTCTCTGGAAACACCATATATTTT. Full variable domain (missing parts from reference TRBV11-2 and TRBJ1-3): EAGVAQSPRYKIIEKRQSVAFWCNPISGHATLYWYQQILGQGPKLLIQFQNNGVVDDSQLPKDRFSAERLKGVDSTLKIQPAKLEDSAVYLCASSLASGLSGNTIYFGEGSWLTVV.

The chain joins TRBV7-2 to TRBJ2-3, with D unresolved. The germline V gene encodes CDR1 SGHTA and CDR2 FQGNSA. Trimming shortened V by 5 bases and J by 2 bases, and 8 bases separated the two germline ends. The CDR3 is 13 residues long. The CDR3 region is CASSPSVTDTQYF. The DNA for the CDR3 is TGTGCCAGCAGCCCGTCGGTCACAGATACGCAGTATTTT.

This chain uses TRBV15 with TRBJ2-5, with D possibly matching TRBD2 (5 bases). The CDR3 has 14 amino acids. The V and J ends lost 1 base and 5 bases respectively, with 11 bases between them. The V gene's germline CDR1 is LNHNV and CDR2 YYDKDF (reference sequence). CDR3 nucleotides: TGTGCCACCAGCAGAGCAACCGGGATGGAGACCCAGTACTTC. Its protein product is CATSRATGMETQYF. Full variable domain (rest looked up from reference TRBV15 and TRBJ2-5): DAMVIQNPRYQVTQFGKPVTLSCSQTLNHNVMYWYQQKSSQAPKLLFHYYDKDFNNEADTPDNFQSRRPNTSFCFLDIRSPGLGDTAMYLCATSRATGMETQYFGPGTRLLVL.

This CDR3 reads CASRYYSGTAGANVLTF. For the CDR3, the DNA is TGTGCCAGCAGATACTATTCCGGGACAGCTGGGGCCAACGTCCTGACTTTC. The V gene is TRBV5-4, the J gene TRBJ2-6; 7 bases align to TRBD1. The V and J ends lost 5 bases and 2 bases, in that order; junction bases with no gene match: 10. Germline loops: CDR1 SGHNT, CDR2 YYREEE (reference sequence). The CDR3 is 17 amino acids. Together with reference TRBV5-4 and TRBJ2-6, the CDR3 gives the full variable domain: ETGVTQSPTHLIKTRGQQVTLRCSSQSGHNTVSWYQQALGQGPQFIFQYYREEENGRGNFPPRFSGLQFPNYSSELNVNALELDDSALYLCASRYYSGTAGANVLTFGAGSRLTVL.

The chain is built from TRBV2 and TRBJ2-1; TRBD1 matches at 8 bases. Germline lookup yields CDR1 SNHLY and CDR2 FYNNEI. The length of the CDR3 is 15 residues. V lost 7 bases to trimming and J lost 7 bases; unmatched junction nucleotides: 12. CDR3 loop: CASKSQGVVGNEQFF. The CDR3 nucleotides read TGTGCCAGCAAATCACAGGGGGTAGTCGGGAATGAGCAGTTCTTC.

This rearrangement joins TRBV7-2 to TRBJ2-7; a possible D gene is TRBD2 (5 bases). Germline assignment: CDR1 SGHTA and CDR2 FQGNSA. V was clipped by 5 bases and J by 1 base, with 18 bases between them. The CDR3 is 16 residues long. CDR3 residues: CASSELVGDGSYEQYF. The DNA of the CDR3 is TGTGCCAGCAGCGAATTAGTGGGAGATGGGTCCTACGAGCAGTACTTC.